This T cell receptor beta chain was identified in a study of vaccination and CD4 T cells after COVID-19. Study at large: The authors used overlapping spike peptides from SARS-CoV-2, HCoV-NL63, HCoV-OC43 and HCoV-229E to stimulate cells. Overall study findings and caveats: The researchers studied relatively few convalescent patients and omitted early post-infection timepoints. For convalescent patients, 304 of the 307 vaccine-specific clones analyzed were classified as spike mono-reactive.

Points on this clonotype: Its antigen is not known.

The sample's treatment: roughly ten-day PBMC culture with coronavirus spike peptide pools or control peptides (ViraFEST assay). With the Oncomine TCR Beta short-read assay, DNA from cultured CD4+ T cells was sequenced. TCRdb recomputed calls from the PCR reads with MiXCR, one row per CDR3 protein. The sample yields 20,000 to 25,000 distinct CDR3 sequences, about 39% seen once. This CDR3 has 14 residues. Germline values: CDR1 SEHNR, CDR2 FQNEAQ (reference sequence). Deletions cut 1 base from V and 2 bases from J, with 8 bases between. The chain carries TRBV7-9 and TRBJ1-1; possibly TRBD1 for D (5 bases). Source material: CD4+ T cells from blood, cultured in vitro. This sequence originates from a human donor who had recovered from COVID-19. The chain's CDR3 is CASSLVRGNTEAFF. In DNA form, the CDR3 reads TGTGCCAGCAGCTTAGTGAGGGGTAACACTGAAGCTTTCTTT.